The TCR beta chain under discussion was sequenced for a study of shared clonotypes between healthy human individuals. Clones were sequenced by immunoSEQ multiplex PCR, and TCRdb holds only the in-frame ones, with some missing. The sample yields 2 million to 3 million clones, over 85% seen once. Germline CDR1 reads MDHEN; CDR2 reads SYDVKM. The CDR3 totals 14 residues. Trimming took 5 bases from V and 8 from J; bases not matched to a gene: 9. This chain connects TRBV28 to TRBJ1-2; 9 bases match TRBD1. Sequenced sample: naive CD4+ T cells from PBMCs. Subset denoted: CD45RA+ positively selected. This sequence originates from a man between 18 and 29 years old in good health. Some clones in this sample may be carry-over from other donors' samples. The CDR3 DNA is TGTGCCAGCAGTGGAATACAGGGGGCTCGGGGCTACACCTTC. This translates into CASSGIQGARGYTF.